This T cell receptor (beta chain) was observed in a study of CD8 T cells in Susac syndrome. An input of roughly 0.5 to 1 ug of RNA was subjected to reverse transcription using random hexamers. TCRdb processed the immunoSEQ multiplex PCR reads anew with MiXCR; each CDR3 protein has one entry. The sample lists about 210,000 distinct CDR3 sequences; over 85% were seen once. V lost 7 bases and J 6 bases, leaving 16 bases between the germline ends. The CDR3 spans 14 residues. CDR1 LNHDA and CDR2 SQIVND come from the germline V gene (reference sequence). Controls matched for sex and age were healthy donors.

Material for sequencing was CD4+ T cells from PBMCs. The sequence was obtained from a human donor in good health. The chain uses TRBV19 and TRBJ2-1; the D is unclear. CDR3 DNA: TGTGCCAGTACCATTTCAGGTTCGACCAATGAGCAGTTCTTC. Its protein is CASTISGSTNEQFF.